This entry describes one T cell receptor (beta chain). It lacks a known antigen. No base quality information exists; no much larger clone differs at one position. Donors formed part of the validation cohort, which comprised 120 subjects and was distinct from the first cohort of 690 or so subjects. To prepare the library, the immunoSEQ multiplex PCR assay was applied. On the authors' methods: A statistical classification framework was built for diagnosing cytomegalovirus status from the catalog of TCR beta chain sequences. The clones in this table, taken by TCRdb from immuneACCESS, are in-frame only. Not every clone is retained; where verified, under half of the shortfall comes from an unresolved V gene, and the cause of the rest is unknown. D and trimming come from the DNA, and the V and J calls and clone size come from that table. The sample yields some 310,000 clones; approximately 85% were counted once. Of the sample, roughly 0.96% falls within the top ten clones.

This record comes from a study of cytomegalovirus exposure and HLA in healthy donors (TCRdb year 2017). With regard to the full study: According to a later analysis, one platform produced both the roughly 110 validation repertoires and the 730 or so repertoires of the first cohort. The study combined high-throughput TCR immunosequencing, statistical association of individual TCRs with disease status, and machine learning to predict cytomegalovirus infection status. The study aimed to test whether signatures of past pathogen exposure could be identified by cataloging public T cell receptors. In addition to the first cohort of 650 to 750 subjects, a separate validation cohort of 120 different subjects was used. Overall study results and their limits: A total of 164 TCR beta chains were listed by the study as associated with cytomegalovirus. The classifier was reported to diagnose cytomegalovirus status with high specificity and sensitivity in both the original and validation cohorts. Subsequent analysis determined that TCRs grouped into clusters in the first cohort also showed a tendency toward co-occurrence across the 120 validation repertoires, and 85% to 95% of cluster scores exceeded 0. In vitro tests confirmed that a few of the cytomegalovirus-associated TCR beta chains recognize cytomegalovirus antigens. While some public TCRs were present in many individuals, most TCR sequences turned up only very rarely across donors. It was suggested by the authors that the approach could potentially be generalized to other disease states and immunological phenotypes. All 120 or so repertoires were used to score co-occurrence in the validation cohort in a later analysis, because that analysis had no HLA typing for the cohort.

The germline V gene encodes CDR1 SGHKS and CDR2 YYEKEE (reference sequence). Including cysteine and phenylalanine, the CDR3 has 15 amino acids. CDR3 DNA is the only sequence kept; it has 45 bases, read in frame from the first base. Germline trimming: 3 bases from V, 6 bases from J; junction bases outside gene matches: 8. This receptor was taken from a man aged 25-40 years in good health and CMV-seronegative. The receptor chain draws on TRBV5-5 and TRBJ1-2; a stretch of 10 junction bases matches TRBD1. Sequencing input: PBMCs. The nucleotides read TGTGCCAGCAGCTGGGAGGACAGGGGGTATGATGGCTACACCTTC. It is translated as CASSWEDRGYDGYTF.